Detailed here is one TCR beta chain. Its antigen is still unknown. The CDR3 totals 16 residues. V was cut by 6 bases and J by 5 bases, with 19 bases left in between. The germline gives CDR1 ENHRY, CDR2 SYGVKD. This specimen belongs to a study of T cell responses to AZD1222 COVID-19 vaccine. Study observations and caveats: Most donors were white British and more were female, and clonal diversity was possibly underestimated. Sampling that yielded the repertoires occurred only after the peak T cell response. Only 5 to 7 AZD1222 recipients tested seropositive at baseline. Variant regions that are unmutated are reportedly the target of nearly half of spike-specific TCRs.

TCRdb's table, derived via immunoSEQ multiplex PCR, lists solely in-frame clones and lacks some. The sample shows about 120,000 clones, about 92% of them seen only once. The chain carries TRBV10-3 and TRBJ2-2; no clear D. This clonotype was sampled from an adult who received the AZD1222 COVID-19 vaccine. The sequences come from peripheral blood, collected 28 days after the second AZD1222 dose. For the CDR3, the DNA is TGTGCCATCAGGCTCTCCGTTCTTGGGTCTACCGGGGAGCTGTTTTTT. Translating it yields CAIRLSVLGSTGELFF.